Detailed here is one T cell receptor (beta chain). The specificity of this receptor is unknown. No much larger clone is present one base from it, and per-base qualities are unavailable. The junction carries 15 bases between V and J, which are trimmed by 2 bases and 4 bases respectively. CDR1 and CDR2 (SGHRS, YFSETQ) derive from the germline V gene. Inclusive of the bounding cysteine and phenylalanine, the CDR3 is 15 residues long. Only the CDR3 region is kept as DNA, spanning 45 bases read in frame from base 1. This sample was taken from a study of blood T cell repertoires in COVID-19 (TCRdb year 2020). General notes on the study: The collaborator samples originated in the United States, Italy and Spain and spanned the acute and convalescent phases of COVID-19. The prospective study material was composed of cDNA or gDNA derived from T cells, B-cell-depleted T cells, or PBMCs. Deeply sampled blood TCRbeta repertoires from subjects exposed to, actively infected with, or recovered from COVID-19 were included in the dataset. The repertoires were made available in a free public database intended to serve as a resource for research on the immune response to SARS-CoV-2. Samples were obtained from the ongoing ImmuneRACE study (first 160 participants) and from about 1,300 subjects provided by 6 global collaborators. Sample metadata almost always included a de-identified subject ID, COVID-19 status, age in years and sex. Where HLA class I and class II types were available, the types were taken from metadata supplied by the sample provider, not from assay-based typing. The paper's findings and limits, for the study overall: Clinical and demographic metadata were provided uncurated, with the amount varying by source and participant.

Each collaborating institution followed its own protocols to collect whole blood in K2EDTA tubes. For TCRbeta analysis, collaborators shipped samples in one of three forms: frozen whole blood, isolated PBMCs, or DNA extracted from either of those sample types. TCRbeta CDR3 regions were amplified from genomic DNA by means of the immunoSEQ Assay, a bias-controlled multiplex PCR. Processing in the source paper ran as follows. The number of nucleated cells in each sample was estimated from the amplification of reference gene primers within the assay. To quantify the absolute abundance of each unique TCRbeta CDR3 rearrangement, sequence reads were collapsed and filtered. Productive Simpson clonality was computed per sample as the square root of Simpson's diversity index over productive rearrangements. TCRdb retrieved this table from immuneACCESS and kept in-frame rearrangements only. Not all clones are present; in checked studies, unresolved V genes account for under half, and no reason is known for the remainder. V, J and clone size are taken as reported in that table, and D and trimming were inferred from the DNA itself. The sample table lists approximately 170,000 clones, approximately 83% of them with a count of one. The leading ten clones occupy roughly a tenth of the sample.

The receptor comes from a man between 65 and 79 years old with active or convalescent COVID-19. The chain employs TRBV5-1 and TRBJ1-1; confidence is insufficient to name the D gene. Sequencing was done on a sample of peripheral blood. The nucleotide sequence is TGCGCCAGCAGCTTAATACCCACAGAGGGCACTGAAGCTTTCTTT. The resulting protein is CASSLIPTEGTEAFF. The CDR3, completed at both ends by the reference TRBV5-1 and TRBJ1-1 genes, gives the full variable domain KAGVTQTPRYLIKTRGQQVTLSCSPISGHRSVSWYQQTPGQGLQFLFEYFSETQRNKGNFPGRFSGRQFSNSRSEMNVSTLELGDSALYLCASSLIPTEGTEAFFGQGTRLTVV.